A selection of T cell receptor beta chains follows, all from one sample in a study of T cells after posttransplantation cyclophosphamide. Only in-frame clones appear in the TCRdb table, and some are missing; sequencing was by immunoSEQ multiplex PCR. Observed in the sample are over 35,000 clones, none of them singletons. The sequencing input was PBMCs. All receptors come from a man aged 50 to 59 in good health, CMV-negative, and a related stem cell transplant donor. CDR3s include the opening cysteine and the closing phenylalanine or tryptophan. D genes are given only for firm matches. Clone size is not always given. Where it is, it says once, few, many or a class for expanded clones.

d_gene	abundance	v_gene	j_gene	CDR3aa	CDR3nt
TRBD1	many	TRBV2	TRBJ2-2	CASSRTGVRVGELFF	TGTGCCAGCAGTCGGACAGGGGTACGAGTCGGGGAGCTGTTTTTT
NA	many	TRBV5-1	TRBJ2-3	CATRRGTGGTDTQYF	TGCGCCACCCGGCGCGGAACCGGGGGCACAGATACGCAGTATTTT
NA	many	TRBV19	TRBJ1-1	CASIGRMNTEAFF	TGTGCCAGTATCGGTAGAATGAACACTGAAGCTTTCTTT
NA	many	TRBV9	TRBJ1-1	CASSVAITGNTEAFF	TGTGCCAGCAGCGTAGCTATTACCGGGAACACTGAAGCTTTCTTT
TRBD2	few	TRBV7-3	TRBJ2-7	CASSMGLASEQYF	TGTGCCAGCAGCATGGGACTAGCGAGCGAGCAGTACTTC
NA	NA	TRBV7-9	TRBJ2-7	CASSLGLGDLYEQYF	TGTGCCAGCAGCTTAGGTTTAGGGGATCTCTACGAGCAGTACTTC
NA	many	TRBV27	TRBJ1-3	CASSLNSPSGNTIYF	TGTGCCAGCAGTTTGAACAGCCCGTCTGGAAACACCATATATTTT
NA	many	TRBV28	TRBJ1-1	CASSFLENTEAFF	TGTGCCAGCAGTTTCTTAGAGAACACTGAAGCTTTCTTT
NA	few	TRBV7-3	TRBJ1-1	CASSLMGLNTEAFF	TGTGCCAGCAGCTTAATGGGCCTGAACACTGAAGCTTTCTTT
NA	many	TRBV11-1	TRBJ1-3	CASSLEGHSSSGNTIYF	TGTGCCAGCAGCTTAGAGGGGCACAGCAGCTCTGGAAACACCATATATTTT
TRBD1	many	TRBV27	TRBJ1-4	CASSWGTGLDEKLFF	TGTGCCAGCAGTTGGGGGACAGGGCTGGATGAAAAACTGTTTTTT
TRBD2	few	TRBV7-9	TRBJ2-1	CASSPLVSSGRAYNEQFF	TGTGCCAGCAGCCCGCTGGTCTCTAGCGGGAGAGCCTACAATGAGCAGTTCTTC
TRBD2	many	TRBV4-2	TRBJ2-7	CASSQGTRGSYEQYF	TGTGCCAGCAGCCAGGGGACTAGAGGCTCCTACGAGCAGTACTTC
TRBD2	many	TRBV5-5	TRBJ2-1	CASSLLASGRGGSNEQFF	TGTGCCAGCAGCTTGTTGGCTAGCGGGAGGGGAGGCTCCAATGAGCAGTTCTTC
NA	many	TRBV10-2	TRBJ2-3	CASSYTGGADTQYF	TGCGCCAGCAGTTATACAGGGGGGGCCGATACGCAGTATTTT
NA	many	TRBV19	TRBJ1-1	CASSISPRGTEAFF	TGTGCCAGTAGTATCTCCCCCCGAGGCACTGAAGCTTTCTTT
TRBD2	many	TRBV15	TRBJ2-1	CATSEGTGTSVFNEQFF	TGTGCCACCAGCGAAGGGACCGGGACTAGCGTATTCAATGAGCAGTTCTTC
TRBD2	many	TRBV4-1	TRBJ2-1	CASSRETGTSSSEQFF	TGCGCCAGCAGCCGTGAAACCGGGACTAGCTCATCCGAGCAGTTCTTC